The next 20 T cell receptor beta chains were all read from a single sample in a study of breast tumors, draining lymph nodes, adjacent tissues. Breast cancer patients provided tissue from their axillary draining lymph nodes. TCRdb fed the multiplex PCR reads into MiXCR, producing one record per CDR3 protein. The sample consists of about 100,000 distinct CDR3 sequences, 21% of them appearing once. The specimen was axillary lymph node tissue. The receptor set was obtained from a female donor with breast cancer. Some clones in this sample may be carry-over from other donors' samples.

As to this clonotype: Given the absence of the conserved phenylalanine or tryptophan at the CDR3 end, a read error is likely. The V call is TRBV5-1, the J call TRBJ1-2; D gene unclear. Germline V gives CDR1 SGHRS, CDR2 YFSETQ. CDR3 size: 16 residues. V lost 4 bases to trimming and J lost 0 bases, with 16 bases between them. CDR3 DNA: TGCGCCAGCAGCGCCTCGAAGGCCCTATCTAACTATGGCTACACCTCC. Amino acid sequence: CASSASKALSNYGYTS.

This clonotype was recorded many times. The genes are TRBV4-2 and TRBJ2-5; TRBD1 matches at 8 bases. The CDR3 runs to 15 residues. The ends lost 1 base at V and 5 bases at J; junction bases unmatched: 6. Germline lookup yields CDR1 LGHNA and CDR2 YNFKEQ. CDR3 DNA: TGTGCCAGCAGCCAAGTGGCAGGGGGCGACGAGACCCAGTACTTC. This gives the protein CASSQVAGGDETQYF.

In the case of this clonotype: This CDR3 fails to terminate in the conserved phenylalanine or tryptophan, so it likely reflects a read error. The V call is TRBV19, the J call TRBJ2-1, with a possible D match to TRBD2 (6 bases). Germline CDR1 reads LNHDA; CDR2 reads SQIVND (reference sequence). The CDR3 consists of 16 residues. The V end was cut by 5 bases, the J end by 7 bases, with 21 bases between. CDR3 nucleotides: TGTGCCAGTAGTTCCCAAACTCCGGGACTCCGGAATGAGCAGTTCCTC. Amino acid sequence: CASSSQTPGLRNEQFL.

V and J are TRBV5-5 and TRBJ1-1; 7 bases are shared with TRBD1. With 2 bases clipped from V and 10 bases from J, the junction kept 14 bases outside the gene matches. The CDR3 loop spans 15 amino acids. Germline V CDR1 and CDR2: SGHKS, YYEKEE (reference sequence). The CDR3 nucleotides read TGTGCCAGCAGCTTAGACGGGACAGATCCACGAGGAGCTTTCTTT. It yields the protein CASSLDGTDPRGAFF.

The J gene is TRBJ2-5, the V gene TRBV13; possibly TRBD1 for D (6 bases). Germline CDR1 and CDR2: PRHDT and FYEKMQ (reference sequence). V was pared by 2 bases and J by 5 bases, with 12 bases between. The CDR3 contains 14 residues. CDR3 DNA sequence: TGTGCCAGCAGCTTACAGGGGATTGTGGAGACCCAGTACTTC. This translates into CASSLQGIVETQYF.

This clonotype showed up many times. V is TRBV7-9 and J is TRBJ2-3; perhaps TRBD2 as D (5 bases). CDR1 and CDR2 (germline): SEHNR, FQNEAQ (reference sequence). CDR3 length: 14 residues. V dropped 7 bases and J dropped 5 bases, with 16 bases sitting between them. The CDR3, as DNA: TGTGCCAGCACCCCCCGAGGGTTGGGAGATACGCAGTATTTT. This codes for CASTPRGLGDTQYF.

This clonotype was counted many times. The chain employs TRBV5-1 and TRBJ2-5; D might be TRBD1 or TRBD2, each matching 6 bases. Germline loops: CDR1 SGHRS, CDR2 YFSETQ. This CDR3 has 17 residues. Between the trimmed V and J ends, which lost 0 bases and 1 base, there was a span of 16 bases. This CDR3 reads CASSLAISGAPQETQYF. CDR3 sequence (DNA): TGCGCCAGCAGCTTGGCAATATCGGGGGCACCCCAAGAGACCCAGTACTTC.

In its sample, this clonotype was seen many times. This chain links TRBV12-3 or TRBV12-4 with TRBJ1-5; 9 positions match TRBD1. V lost 7 bases to trimming and J lost 7 bases; unmatched junction nucleotides: 5. The CDR3 runs to 13 residues. The CDR3 here is CASNRDRDQPQHF. The CDR3 DNA reads TGTGCCAGCAACAGGGACAGGGACCAGCCCCAGCATTTT.

The genes are TRBV6-6 and TRBJ2-3; perhaps D is TRBD1 or TRBD2 (5 bases each). The CDR3 covers 14 residues. With 6 bases removed from V and 1 base from J, the gap between germline ends came to 11 bases. Germline CDR1 reads MNHNY; CDR2 reads SVGAGI (reference sequence). CDR3 residues: CASSPGPRTDTQYF. The CDR3 DNA is TGTGCCAGCAGCCCGGGACCACGCACAGATACGCAGTATTTT.

This clonotype was observed many times. The genes are TRBV5-1 and TRBJ2-7; D is possibly TRBD1 or TRBD2 (6 bases each). The length of the CDR3 is 18 residues. Trimming took 0 bases from V and 1 from J, leaving 20 bases between them. Germline V lookup: CDR1 SGHRS, CDR2 YFSETQ. Here the CDR3 DNA reads TGCGCCAGCAGCTTGGAGGGGGGTGGACGGGGGCGATCCTACGAGCAGTACTTC. Residues: CASSLEGGGRGRSYEQYF. Full variable domain (outside the CDR3, taken from reference TRBV5-1 and TRBJ2-7): KAGVTQTPRYLIKTRGQQVTLSCSPISGHRSVSWYQQTPGQGLQFLFEYFSETQRNKGNFPGRFSGRQFSNSRSEMNVSTLELGDSALYLCASSLEGGGRGRSYEQYFGPGTRLTVT.

Ten or more counts support this clonotype. The chain uses TRBV9 and TRBJ2-3; D unresolved. In germline, CDR1 is SGDLS, CDR2 YYNGEE. V was clipped by 0 bases and J by 2 bases, with 4 bases between them. The CDR3 is 13 residues long. CDR3 sequence: CASSVEYTDTQYF. CDR3 in DNA: TGTGCCAGCAGCGTAGAGTACACAGATACGCAGTATTTT.

As to this clonotype: A much larger clone is a single base away; this may be a read error. The chain couples TRBV4-1 to TRBJ2-2, with D tentatively TRBD2 (7 bases). V lost 7 bases to trimming and J lost 5 bases, with 20 bases between them. This CDR3 spans 16 amino acids. Per the germline V gene, CDR1 is MGHRA and CDR2 is YSYEKL. The chain's CDR3 is CASTPGGGGSTGELFF. The CDR3, as DNA: TGCGCCAGCACCCCAGGAGGGGGGGGGAGTACCGGGGAGCTGTTTTTT.

This clonotype was observed at least ten times. CDR3 region: CASSPSGGAVNEQYF. CDR3 nucleotides: TGTGCCAGCAGCCCTAGCGGGGGGGCTGTTAACGAGCAGTACTTC. The chain recombines TRBV7-7 with TRBJ2-7; the match to TRBD2 covers 12 bases. Germline V gives CDR1 SSHAT, CDR2 FNYEAQ (reference sequence). The V gene end was trimmed by 5 bases and the J gene end by 5 bases; junction bases not matched to a gene: 7. The CDR3 totals 15 residues.

This clonotype occurred many times. The V call is TRBV30, the J call TRBJ2-7, with D perhaps matching TRBD2 (6 bases). The CDR3 length is 14 residues. The ends were cut back, 2 bases at V and 1 base at J, with 12 bases in the middle. The germline CDR1 and CDR2 sequences are GTSNPN and SVGIG (reference sequence). CDR3 residues: CAWSWGGGSYEQYF. As DNA, the CDR3 is TGTGCCTGGAGTTGGGGTGGGGGGTCCTACGAGCAGTACTTC.

This clonotype turned up a few times. The chain combines TRBV7-2 with TRBJ2-4, with no clear D. The CDR3 is 14 amino acids. Deletions cut 1 base from V and 4 bases from J, with 8 bases between. The germline CDR1 and CDR2 sequences are SGHTA and FQGNSA. CDR3 amino acids: CASSLGHLKNIQYF. CDR3 nucleotide sequence: TGTGCCAGCAGCTTAGGACACCTAAAAAACATTCAGTACTTC.

This clonotype was recorded many times. The gene calls are TRBV7-9 and TRBJ1-6, with unresolved D. The V and J ends lost 5 bases and 11 bases respectively, with 16 bases between them. Germline CDR1 SEHNR, CDR2 FQNEAQ (reference sequence). The CDR3 length is 14 residues. The CDR3 sequence: CASSNSGPWAPLHF. Written as DNA, the CDR3 is TGTGCCAGCAGCAACAGTGGGCCTTGGGCACCCCTCCACTTT. The full variable domain, in which reference TRBV7-9 and TRBJ1-6 provide the parts outside the CDR3, is DTGVSQNPRHKITKRGQNVTFRCDPISEHNRLYWYRQTLGQGPEFLTYFQNEAQLEKSRLLSDRFSAERPKGSFSTLEIQRTEQGDSAMYLCASSNSGPWAPLHFGNGTRLTVT.

Remarks on this clonotype: Germline is not matched at one junction end, which may reflect a read error. This chain's CDR3 is CASSEGQAYSEQFF. CDR3 in DNA: TGTGCCAGCAGCGAGGGACAGGCGTACAGTGAGCAGTTCTTC. This sequence joins TRBV9 and TRBJ2-1, with TRBD1 identical over 8 bases. This CDR3 comprises 14 residues. Germline V gene sequence: CDR1 SGDLS, CDR2 YYNGEE.

In regard to this clonotype: A much more abundant neighbour one base away suggests this may be a read error. The final CDR3 position lacks the conserved phenylalanine or tryptophan, pointing to a likely read error. This rearrangement joins TRBV30 to TRBJ2-7; no clear D gene. The CDR3 totals 14 residues. V dropped 0 bases and J dropped 6 bases, with 15 bases sitting between them. Per germline, CDR1 GTSNPN and CDR2 SVGIG (reference sequence). The CDR3 sequence: CAWSVSYGSTEQYL. CDR3 nucleotide sequence: TGTGCCTGGAGTGTAAGTTACGGATCTACCGAGCAGTACCTC.

Only a few counts were recorded for this clonotype. V is TRBV19 and J is TRBJ2-3, with D unresolved. V was trimmed by 6 bases and J by 0 bases, leaving 10 bases between them. CDR3 length: 14 residues. CDR1 is LNHDA, CDR2 SQIVND, per germline (reference sequence). CDR3 sequence (DNA): TGTGCCAGTAGCTTGTGGCCTAGCACAGATACGCAGTATTTT. This encodes CASSLWPSTDTQYF.

This clonotype was recorded many times. The J gene is TRBJ2-7, the V gene TRBV20-1; TRBD2 aligns across 11 bases. This CDR3 contains 16 residues. The germline V gene encodes CDR1 DFQATT and CDR2 SNEGSKA (reference sequence). V trimming: 0 bases; J trimming: 7 bases; junction bases outside the gene matches: 11. The CDR3: CSARDHLAGGLREQYF. The CDR3 region has the DNA TGCAGTGCTAGAGATCACCTAGCGGGGGGTCTCAGAGAGCAGTACTTC.